The rows below give T cell receptor beta chains drawn from one sample of a study of control samples from healthy donors and cancer patients. The repertoire was sequenced with immunoSEQ multiplex PCR; TCRdb's copy has only in-frame clones and lacks some. Here the sample spans about 410,000 clones, 75% to 95% being singletons. Material: PBMCs. Receptor source: a man aged 35-49 years with head and neck cancer. The CDR3 runs from the conserved cysteine through the conserved F or W. The D gene is left open where the match is weak. Some rows have no size entry. The others give once, few or many, or a class for an expanded clone.

TRBV18	.	TRBJ2-7	.	TGTGCCAGCACTTCGGGGGTAAGACCTCCCCACTTC	CASTSGVRPPHF
TRBV7-9	.	TRBJ2-3	.	TGTGCCAGCAGATCGGGCGGCGGAACGCGCACAGATACGCAGTATTTT	CASRSGGGTRTDTQYF
TRBV18	few	TRBJ1-2	.	TGTGCCAGCTCACCCTCGGGGGGCGCAGACTATGGCTACACCTTC	CASSPSGGADYGYTF
TRBV11-2	once	TRBJ1-1	TRBD1	TGTGCCAGCAGCTTAAACGTAATCGGGACAGGGGGCGCGAAAGCTTTCTTT	CASSLNVIGTGGAKAFF
TRBV24-1	.	TRBJ1-2	.	TGTGCCACCAGTGTAAATGAGGGCTACACCTTC	CATSVNEGYTF
TRBV14	once	TRBJ2-5	TRBD1	TGTGCCAGCAGCCGCTCAGGGGGCGAGACCCAGTACTTC	CASSRSGGETQYF
TRBV11-1	once	TRBJ2-7	.	TGTGCCAGCAGCTTAAATCCGCAGGGGCTCTCCTACGAGCAGTACTTC	CASSLNPQGLSYEQYF
TRBV30	.	TRBJ2-7	TRBD2	TGTGCCTGGAGTGTACGCGGGGGGGCGCAAGAGCAGTACTTC	CAWSVRGGAQEQYF
TRBV25-1	.	TRBJ1-1	.	TGTGCCAGCAGTGAATCTGGGCACCGGGAGAACACTGAAGCTTTCTTT	CASSESGHRENTEAFF
TRBV28	.	TRBJ2-1	.	TGTGCCAGCAGTAGCCCTGACGCGGGGCGTAGTGAGCAGTTCTTC	CASSSPDAGRSEQFF
TRBV5-1	.	TRBJ2-3	TRBD2	TGCGCCAGCAGCTTGGCCGTTAGCGGGGAGTGGACAGATACGCAGTATTTT	CASSLAVSGEWTDTQYF
TRBV6-5	.	TRBJ2-2	TRBD1	TGTGCCAGCAGGGGACAGGGGGCAATGGCCGGGGAGCTGTTTTTT	CASRGQGAMAGELFF
TRBV21-1	.	TRBJ1-6	.	TGTGCCAGCAGCTCTGCGGGACAGGAAGGATTTACCTATAATTCACCCCTCCACTTT	CASSSAGQEGFTYNSPLHF
TRBV27	.	TRBJ1-2	.	TGTGCCAGCAGTTTAACGGATAACTATGGCTACACCTTC	CASSLTDNYGYTF
TRBV5-1	.	TRBJ1-2	TRBD1	TGCGCCAGCAGCTCCCCTACAGGGGGCATGATCGATGGCTACACCTTC	CASSSPTGGMIDGYTF
TRBV7-9	once	TRBJ1-1	TRBD1	TGTGCCAGCAGCTTAGGGGACAGGGACAGGACTGAAGCTTTCTTT	CASSLGDRDRTEAFF
TRBV27	once	TRBJ2-3	.	TGTGCCAGCAGTTTACGGGCCGGAAGGGATACGCAGTATTTT	CASSLRAGRDTQYF
TRBV18	.	TRBJ1-1	.	TGTGCCAGCTCACCAGAAGGGTCGAGCACTGAAGCTTTCTTT	CASSPEGSSTEAFF
TRBV11-2	.	TRBJ2-7	.	TGTGCCAGCACCCAAAATGACTCTCCACAATACGAGCAGTACTTC	CASTQNDSPQYEQYF
TRBV19	.	TRBJ1-4	TRBD1	TGTGCCAGTAGTATAGACCGCCAGGGGGAGAGGAAACTGTTTTTT	CASSIDRQGERKLFF
TRBV6-5	.	TRBJ1-1	.	TGTGCCAGCAGTATGGGTCCTGAAGCTTTCTTT	CASSMGPEAFF
TRBV6-2/TRBV6-3	.	TRBJ1-1	.	TGTGCCAGCAGTAGACCGAGTAGGGCGAACACTGAAGCTTTCTTT	CASSRPSRANTEAFF
TRBV25-1	.	TRBJ2-2	.	TGTGCCAGCTGGGGAATGGGAGACACCGGGGAGCTGTTTTTT	CASWGMGDTGELFF
TRBV9	.	TRBJ2-5	TRBD2	TGTGCCAGCAGCGTAGGTGGTAGCGGGAGCCCTCATGTGAGCCAGTACTTC	CASSVGGSGSPHVSQYF
TRBV10-3	.	TRBJ2-5	.	TGTGCCATCAGTGAGTCGGAGGAGACCCAGTACTTC	CAISESEETQYF
TRBV11-3	.	TRBJ2-5	.	TGTGCCAGCAGCTTGTCGGCAGCACCAGTTGAGACCCAGTACTTC	CASSLSAAPVETQYF
TRBV28	once	TRBJ1-2	.	TGTGCCAGCAGTTCGAGTAACTATGGCTACACCTTC	CASSSSNYGYTF
TRBV7-9	.	TRBJ2-3	TRBD2	TGTGCCAGCAGAAGGACTAGCGGGAGGACTAGCACAGATACGCAGTATTTT	CASRRTSGRTSTDTQYF
TRBV5-1	.	TRBJ2-5	TRBD2	TGCGCCAGCAGCTTGACCTTAGCGGGGGAAGAGACCCAGTACTTC	CASSLTLAGEETQYF
TRBV28	.	TRBJ1-4	.	TGTGCCAGCGGGGGGGGTCCCGAAGAAAAACTGTTTTTT	CASGGGPEEKLFF
TRBV7-6	.	TRBJ1-1	.	TGTGCCAGCAGCGCCAGAACCCCAGCGGGGAAAAGGGATGAAGCTTTCTTT	CASSARTPAGKRDEAFF
TRBV5-5	.	TRBJ2-5	TRBD1	TGTGCCAGCAGCTTACGAGCACTGGGACAGGGGGATCGGACCCAGTACTTC	CASSLRALGQGDRTQYF
TRBV6-5	.	TRBJ2-7	.	TGTGCCAGCAGCAGGGGGAGGAACTCCTACGAGCAGTACTTC	CASSRGRNSYEQYF
TRBV4-2	.	TRBJ1-1	TRBD1	TGTGCCAGCATTACCGGGGAGGGGGCGGCTTTCTTT	CASITGEGAAFF
TRBV28	.	TRBJ2-1	.	TGTGCCAGCACCCCCCGGGGGAGGTTTGAGCAGTTCTTC	CASTPRGRFEQFF
TRBV5-1	once	TRBJ2-1	TRBD2	TGCGCCAGCAGCTTGGGACTAGCGGGGGGGTACAATGAGCAGTTCTTC	CASSLGLAGGYNEQFF
TRBV30	.	TRBJ1-5	TRBD1	TGTGCCTGGAGTGCCGAAAGACAGGGGATTCGGGAGCCCCAGCATTTT	CAWSAERQGIREPQHF
TRBV24-1	.	TRBJ2-2	.	TGTGCCACCAGCCTCGACGGGAACACCGGGGAGCTGTTTTTT	CATSLDGNTGELFF
TRBV6-5	once	TRBJ2-1	TRBD2	TGTGCCAGCAGTCCCGGGGGGATTAGCTGGGATGAGCAGTTCTTC	CASSPGGISWDEQFF
TRBV6-5	.	TRBJ2-1	TRBD2	TGTGCCAGCAGTCTAGCGGGAAGGTACAATGAGCAGTTCTTC	CASSLAGRYNEQFF
TRBV2	.	TRBJ2-1	TRBD2	TGTGCCAGCAGTGAACTAAGCCTTGCGGGAGACAGAAATGAGCAGTTCTTC	CASSELSLAGDRNEQFF
TRBV11-2	.	TRBJ2-1	.	TGTGCCAGCGGATTAGGAATCTACAATGAGCAGTTCTTC	CASGLGIYNEQFF
TRBV5-5	.	TRBJ1-5	TRBD1	TGTGCCAGCAGCCAGGGACAGTCTAGCAATCAGCCCCAGCATTTT	CASSQGQSSNQPQHF
TRBV19	.	TRBJ2-3	TRBD1	TGTGCCAGTAGACCACTGAGGAGGACAGGGAACACAGATACGCAGTATTTT	CASRPLRRTGNTDTQYF
TRBV27	.	TRBJ1-1	.	TGTGCCAGCAGTCCCCAGGGCCTGGTAGATGAAGCTTTCTTT	CASSPQGLVDEAFF
TRBV2	.	TRBJ1-1	TRBD1	TGTGCCAGCAGTTCCGACAGGGTAAGGGTAGCTTTCTTT	CASSSDRVRVAFF
TRBV18	few	TRBJ1-4	.	TGTGCCAGCTCACCAGGACTCCGGACAGCAACTAATGAAAAACTGTTTTTT	CASSPGLRTATNEKLFF
TRBV7-3	.	TRBJ2-1	TRBD2	TGTGCCAGCAGCTTAACGGCTAGCGGCAATGAGCAGTTCTTC	CASSLTASGNEQFF